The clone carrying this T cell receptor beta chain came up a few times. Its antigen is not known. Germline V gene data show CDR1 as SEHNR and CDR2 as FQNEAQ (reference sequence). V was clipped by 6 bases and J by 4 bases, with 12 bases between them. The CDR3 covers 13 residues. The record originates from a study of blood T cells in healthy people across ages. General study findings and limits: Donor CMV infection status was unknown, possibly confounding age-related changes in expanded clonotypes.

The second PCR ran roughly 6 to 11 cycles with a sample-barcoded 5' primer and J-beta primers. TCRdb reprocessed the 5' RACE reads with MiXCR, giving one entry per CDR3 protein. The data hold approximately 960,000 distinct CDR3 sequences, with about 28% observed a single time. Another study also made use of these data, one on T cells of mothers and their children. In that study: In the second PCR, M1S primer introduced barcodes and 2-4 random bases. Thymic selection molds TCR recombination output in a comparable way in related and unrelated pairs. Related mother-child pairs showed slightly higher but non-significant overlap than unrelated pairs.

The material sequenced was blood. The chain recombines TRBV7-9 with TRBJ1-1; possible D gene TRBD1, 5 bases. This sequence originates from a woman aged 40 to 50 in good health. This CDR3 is CASSGQKGTEAFF. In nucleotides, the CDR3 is TGTGCCAGCAGTGGACAAAAAGGCACTGAAGCTTTCTTT.